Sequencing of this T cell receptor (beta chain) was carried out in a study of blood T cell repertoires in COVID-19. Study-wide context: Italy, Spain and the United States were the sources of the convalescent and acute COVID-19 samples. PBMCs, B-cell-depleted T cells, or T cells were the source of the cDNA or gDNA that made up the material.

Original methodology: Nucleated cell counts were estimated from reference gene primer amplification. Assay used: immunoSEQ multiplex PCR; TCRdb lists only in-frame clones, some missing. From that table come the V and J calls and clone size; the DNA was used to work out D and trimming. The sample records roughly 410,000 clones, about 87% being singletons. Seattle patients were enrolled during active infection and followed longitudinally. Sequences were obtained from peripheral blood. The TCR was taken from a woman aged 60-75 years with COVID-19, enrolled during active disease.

CDR3 bases: TGTGCCACCCGAAACGGGGGTAGTAGTCAGCCCCAGCATTTT. This encodes CATRNGGSSQPQHF. This chain uses TRBV28 with TRBJ1-5; a possible D gene is TRBD1 (5 bases). Trimming shortened V by 10 bases and J by 6 bases, and 19 bases separated the two germline ends. Germline V gene sequence: CDR1 MDHEN, CDR2 SYDVKM. The CDR3 consists of 14 residues.